This TCR beta chain was sequenced for a study of control samples from healthy donors and cancer patients. The CDR3 contains 15 residues. Trimming took 0 bases from V and 8 from J; bases not matched to a gene: 6. Germline CDR1 and CDR2: SGDLS and YYNGEE. Measured with immunoSEQ multiplex PCR; TCRdb has only the in-frame clones, and not every one. Of about 61,000 clones detected, about 90% appear once; the ten largest clones hold approximately 6%. The sequencing input was PBMCs. The receptor comes from a man aged 55 to 69 with colorectal cancer. The chain has TRBV9 and TRBJ1-4; 8 bases map to TRBD1. The CDR3 nucleotides are TGTGCCAGCAGCGTAGCCGGACAGGGTTCGGAAAAACTGTTTTTT. This encodes CASSVAGQGSEKLFF.